These 21 T cell receptor beta chains came from one sample sequenced in a study of blood T cell repertoires in COVID-19. Assay: immunoSEQ multiplex PCR; the TCRdb copy retains only in-frame clones and omits some. The profile shows over 300,000 clones, around 87% of them singletons. The sequenced sample was PBMCs or T cells enriched from blood (not recorded which). These receptors all stem from a woman aged 25 to 39 with acute COVID-19.

The chain is built from TRBV5-6 and TRBJ1-4; D is undetermined. The germline V and J ends were trimmed by 4 bases and 8 bases, with 15 bases remaining between them. Per the germline V gene, CDR1 is SGHDT and CDR2 is YYEEEE. The CDR3 sequence is 14 residues long. Here the CDR3 DNA reads TGTGCCAGCAGCGCGGTGGGAGGGTACGAAAAACTGTTTTTT. This translates into CASSAVGGYEKLFF. Combining the CDR3 with reference TRBV5-6 and TRBJ1-4 gives the whole variable domain DAGVTQSPTHLIKTRGQQVTLRCSPKSGHDTVSWYQQALGQGPQFIFQYYEEEERQRGNFPDRFSGHQFPNYSSELNVNALLLGDSALYLCASSAVGGYEKLFFGSGTQLSVL.

This clone was observed once. V and J are TRBV7-2 and TRBJ2-1, with a possible D match to TRBD1 (6 bases). The V end was cut by 1 base, the J end by 6 bases, with 7 bases between. Per germline, CDR1 SGHTA and CDR2 FQGNSA. The CDR3 has 13 amino acids. The DNA of the CDR3 is TGTGCCAGCAGCTTAGTAGGGGGCAATGAGCAGTTCTTC. Translation: CASSLVGGNEQFF. The whole variable domain, remainder taken from reference TRBV7-2 and TRBJ2-1, is GAGVSQSPSNKVTEKGKDVELRCDPISGHTALYWYRQSLGQGLEFLIYFQGNSAPDKSGLPSDRFSAERTGGSVSTLTIQRTQQEDSAVYLCASSLVGGNEQFFGPGTRLTVL.

The rearrangement joins TRBV12-1 to TRBJ1-4; the D call in the table, TRBD1, was not verified against the DNA. TRBV12-1 is a documented pseudogene. The CDR3 contains 18 residues. The CDR3 sequence is CASSPPRGQGAVGEKLFF. The CDR3, as DNA: TGTGCCAGCAGCCCACCTAGGGGACAGGGGGCCGTTGGTGAAAAACTGTTTTTT.

This chain joins TRBV7-9 and TRBJ1-1, with a weak D call TRBD1 (6 bases). CDR3 length: 18 amino acids. The germline V gene has CDR1 SEHNR and CDR2 FQNEAQ (reference sequence). Trimming left V 5 bases short and J 1 base short, with 23 bases between. DNA for the CDR3: TGTGCCAGCAGCCCACCCCACCTCAGGGGCGCGGAGAACACTGAAGCTTTCTTT. It yields the protein CASSPPHLRGAENTEAFF.

This chain links TRBV7-7 with TRBJ2-3, with 13 nucleotides matching TRBD2. Per germline, CDR1 SSHAT and CDR2 FNYEAQ (reference sequence). The CDR3 length is 15 residues. V trimming: 2 bases; J trimming: 7 bases; junction bases outside the gene matches: 3. The DNA for the CDR3 is TGTGCCAGCAGCTTAACTAGCGGGGGGGTCAATACGCAGTATTTT. Its translation: CASSLTSGGVNTQYF.

The chain has TRBV5-1 and TRBJ2-2, with TRBD1 matching over 10 bases. There are 15 residues in the CDR3. The V and J ends lost 3 bases and 6 bases, in that order; junction bases with no gene match: 5. Germline assignment: CDR1 SGHRS and CDR2 YFSETQ. Written as DNA, the CDR3 is TGCGCCAGCAGCTCGACAGGGGGCGAGGCCGGGGAGCTGTTTTTT. Translated, it gives CASSSTGGEAGELFF.

The chain is built from TRBV19 and TRBJ1-2; D is possibly TRBD1 (6 bases). Germline values: CDR1 LNHDA, CDR2 SQIVND (reference sequence). Between the trimmed V and J ends, which lost 8 bases and 4 bases, there was a span of 11 bases. This CDR3 spans 12 amino acids. The CDR3 sequence: CASLQGSYGYTF. In DNA form, the CDR3 reads TGTGCCAGTTTGCAGGGGAGCTATGGCTACACCTTC.

V is TRBV6-1 and J is TRBJ1-2; a possible D gene is TRBD1 (6 bases). Trimming took off 4 bases at V and 0 bases at J, with 15 bases between the two ends. Germline assignment: CDR1 MNHNS and CDR2 SASEGT. The CDR3 is made up of 16 amino acids. CDR3 sequence (DNA): TGTGCCAGCAGTGCCCAATTGACAGGCTCTAACTATGGCTACACCTTC. It specifies CASSAQLTGSNYGYTF.

The chain carries TRBV5-6 and TRBJ2-3; TRBD1 matches at 10 bases. CDR1 is SGHDT, CDR2 YYEEEE, per germline. This CDR3 has 16 residues. After removal of 2 bases from V and 4 bases from J, the junction contained 7 bases not matched to a gene. CDR3 in amino acids: CASSFLTGGLSDTQYF. DNA for the CDR3: TGTGCCAGCAGCTTTCTGACAGGGGGCCTGTCAGATACGCAGTATTTT.

The chain links TRBV2 to TRBJ2-6; D might be TRBD1 (5 bases). V lost 6 bases, J lost 4 bases, and 13 bases lay in between. In germline, CDR1 is SNHLY, CDR2 FYNNEI. The CDR3 is made up of 15 amino acids. This CDR3 is CASRKGEVGANVLTF. CDR3 nucleotides: TGTGCCAGCAGAAAAGGGGAAGTCGGGGCCAACGTCCTGACTTTC.

The V gene is TRBV7-2, the J gene TRBJ2-1; possible D gene TRBD1, 5 bases. The germline V and J ends were trimmed by 2 bases and 1 base, with 15 bases remaining between them. The CDR3 consists of 17 residues. The germline gives CDR1 SGHTA, CDR2 FQGNSA. The CDR3 spells CASSLRGHLLSYNEQFF. The CDR3 DNA sequence: TGTGCCAGCAGCTTAAGAGGACATCTTTTATCCTACAATGAGCAGTTCTTC.

The gene calls are TRBV2 and TRBJ2-7; a weak D match, TRBD1 (5 bases). Deletions cut 7 bases from V and 4 bases from J, with 32 bases between. The CDR3 consists of 19 residues. CDR1 is SNHLY and CDR2 is FYNNEI in the germline V gene. The CDR3 DNA follows: TGTGCCAGCAAGCTCGGCCTGGGGCAGGCCCCCATGGGTACTTACGAGCAGTACTTC. It is translated as CASKLGLGQAPMGTYEQYF.

This chain joins TRBV19 and TRBJ1-1; 7 bases map to TRBD1. Germline CDR1 is LNHDA and CDR2 is SQIVND (reference sequence). Trimming removed 5 bases from V and 6 bases from J; junction bases left unmatched: 12. This CDR3 has 15 amino acids. The CDR3 here is CASSSTEGGRAEAFF. In DNA form, the CDR3 reads TGTGCCAGTAGTTCAACCGAAGGGGGCCGGGCTGAAGCTTTCTTT.

The chain joins TRBV19 to TRBJ1-1, with D uncertain. Germline CDR1 reads LNHDA; CDR2 reads SQIVND (reference sequence). Trimming removed 6 bases at V and 3 bases at J, with 11 bases between. CDR3 size: 13 residues. The CDR3 DNA follows: TGTGCCAGTAGATTGAGGTGGGACACTGAAGCTTTCTTT. It yields the protein CASRLRWDTEAFF.

V usage is TRBV5-1 and J usage is TRBJ1-3, with 7 bases identical to TRBD1. The CDR3 length is 18 residues. Losses at the gene ends were 0 bases for V and 0 bases for J; bases not matched to a gene: 9. Germline V lookup: CDR1 SGHRS, CDR2 YFSETQ. The CDR3 nucleotides read TGCGCCAGCAGCTTGGATATTACGAGGGGGCTCTCTGGAAACACCATATATTTT. Encoded protein: CASSLDITRGLSGNTIYF. The full variable domain, rest sourced from reference TRBV5-1 and TRBJ1-3, is KAGVTQTPRYLIKTRGQQVTLSCSPISGHRSVSWYQQTPGQGLQFLFEYFSETQRNKGNFPGRFSGRQFSNSRSEMNVSTLELGDSALYLCASSLDITRGLSGNTIYFGEGSWLTVV.

This chain links TRBV24-1 with TRBJ2-7, with TRBD1 matching over 12 bases. CDR3 size: 16 residues. The V gene end was trimmed by 1 base and the J gene end by 4 bases; junction bases not matched to a gene: 4. Germline CDR1 KGHDR, CDR2 SFDVKD. The CDR3, as DNA: TGTGCCACCAGTGATTTAGGGACAGGGGGCGGGTACGAGCAGTACTTC. Protein product: CATSDLGTGGGYEQYF.

The chain is built from TRBV30 and TRBJ1-3; D unclear. This CDR3 has 13 amino acids. The germline gives CDR1 GTSNPN, CDR2 SVGIG (reference sequence). The ends were cut back, 0 bases at V and 9 bases at J, with 12 bases in the middle. The CDR3 region is CAWSVPNLPTIYF. The DNA of the CDR3 is TGTGCCTGGAGTGTACCTAATCTCCCCACCATATATTTT.

The chain is built from TRBV5-1 and TRBJ2-3; 8 nucleotides line up with TRBD1. The CDR3 extends over 15 amino acids. V lost 5 bases to trimming and J lost 8 bases; unmatched junction nucleotides: 13. The germline gives CDR1 SGHRS, CDR2 YFSETQ. The CDR3 DNA is TGCGCCAGCAGTTCCACCGGGACAGGCTTTCTTACGCAGTATTTT. It encodes CASSSTGTGFLTQYF.

This clone was seen a single time. The gene calls are TRBV5-8 and TRBJ1-1; 7 bases line up with TRBD1. In germline, CDR1 is SGHTS, CDR2 YDEGEE. This CDR3 contains 16 residues. J was trimmed by 6 bases and V by 4 bases; bases with no gene match: 15. CDR3 residues: CASSRPNRGVMAEAFF. The CDR3 DNA sequence: TGTGCCAGCAGCCGACCCAACAGGGGAGTCATGGCTGAAGCTTTCTTT.

This clone was seen just once. V and J are TRBV21-1 and TRBJ1-2; no check of the table's D call, TRBD1, against the DNA was made. TRBV21-1 is classified as a pseudogene. There are 13 residues in the CDR3. The chain's CDR3 is CARVQGAGYGYTF. CDR3 nucleotides: TGTGCCAGGGTACAGGGAGCAGGCTATGGCTACACCTTC.

The chain is built from TRBV7-6 and TRBJ2-1, with 12 bases aligning to TRBD2. Per the germline V gene, CDR1 is SGHVS and CDR2 is FNYEAQ. Trimming cost V 7 bases and J 6 bases; bases outside gene matches: 7. The CDR3 length is 15 residues. The CDR3 nucleotides are TGTGCCAGCACCCTAGCGGGGGGGCCTTTCAATGAGCAGTTCTTC. It translates to CASTLAGGPFNEQFF.